The clone carrying this TCR beta chain showed up just once. Its matching antigen is unknown. These data are taken from a study of T cell repertoires and HLA-DP antigens. In the study overall: Versus self, one alloantigen differed at one groove amino acid, the other at roughly eleven. Overall study results and limits: No separate analysis of naive versus memory CD4+ cells was done.

Method: immunoSEQ multiplex PCR; TCRdb's copy keeps in-frame clones and lacks some. Of about 120,000 clones detected, almost 95% appear once; the ten largest clones hold 0.25% to 0.3%. Sequencing was performed on CD4+ T cells from PBMCs. This TCR was sampled from a woman aged 18 to 35 in good health and CMV-seronegative.

CDR3 sequence (DNA): TGTGCCAGCAGCCCCCCAGCGGGAGAGACCGGGGAGCTGTTTTTT. Its translation is CASSPPAGETGELFF. The V gene is TRBV28, the J gene TRBJ2-2; 8 bases line up with TRBD2. CDR1 is MDHEN, CDR2 SYDVKM, per germline. CDR3 length: 15 amino acids. After removal of 6 bases from V and 5 bases from J, the junction contained 8 bases not matched to a gene.